These 26 T cell receptor beta chains were all obtained from the same sample, sequenced in a study of blood T cells in healthy people across ages. Then a second PCR, running about 6 to 11 cycles, was carried out with a sample-barcoded 5' primer and a J-beta primer mix. TCRdb recomputed calls from the 5' RACE reads with MiXCR, one row per CDR3 protein. The data contain 800,000 to 950,000 distinct CDR3 sequences, 36% of them singletons. The sample was blood. The receptor set was obtained from a man between 18 and 29 years old in good health.

The CDR3, as DNA: TGTGCCAGCAGTAAAATGGGGACTAGCCATCCGTTCTTC. It specifies CASSKMGTSHPFF. The J gene is TRBJ2-1, the V gene TRBV2, with 9 bases lining up with TRBD2. This CDR3 is 13 amino acids long. CDR1 is SNHLY, CDR2 FYNNEI, per germline. The junction had 11 bases not matched to a gene; V was cut back by 5 bases and J by 15 bases.

The chain has TRBV6-5 and TRBJ2-3, with D unclear. The germline V gene has CDR1 MNHEY and CDR2 SVGAGI. This CDR3 contains 12 residues. Trimming shortened V by 8 bases and J by 0 bases, and 6 bases separated the two germline ends. CDR3 region: CASWTSTDTQYF. CDR3 DNA sequence: TGTGCCAGCTGGACGAGCACAGATACGCAGTATTTT.

The chain joins TRBV12-3 or TRBV12-4 to TRBJ1-4; unclear D gene. The CDR3 covers 15 residues. V dropped 6 bases and J dropped 3 bases, with 14 bases sitting between them. CDR3 region: CASSLTRGANEKLFF. The CDR3 DNA follows: TGTGCCAGCAGCCTAACACGGGGAGCTAATGAAAAACTGTTTTTT.

The chain combines TRBV5-1 with TRBJ1-6; no clear D. Germline V gene lookup returns CDR1 SGHRS and CDR2 YFSETQ. CDR3 length equals 13 residues. V lost 0 bases and J 9 bases, leaving 7 bases between the germline ends. CDR3 nucleotides: TGCGCCAGCAGCTTGGGAGGGCTTTCACCCCTCCACTTT. The encoded protein is CASSLGGLSPLHF.

The chain uses TRBV28 and TRBJ1-2, with D tentatively TRBD1 (5 bases). Germline V gives CDR1 MDHEN, CDR2 SYDVKM. The V end was cut by 5 bases, the J end by 4 bases, with 14 bases between. The CDR3 covers 14 residues. For the CDR3, the DNA is TGTGCCAGCAGTGGGGGAGGGTTGAGCTATGGCTACACCTTC. Protein product: CASSGGGLSYGYTF.

This clonotype showed up just a few times. The chain joins TRBV12-3 or TRBV12-4 to TRBJ1-6; the D is unclear. There are 15 residues in the CDR3. Trimming cost V 3 bases and J 3 bases, with 9 bases left between them. The chain's CDR3 is CASSLAAGYNSPLHF. CDR3 DNA sequence: TGTGCCAGCAGTTTGGCAGCCGGCTATAATTCACCCCTCCACTTT.

Concerning this clonotype itself: An end of the junction does not agree with germline; a read error may underlie this. The gene calls are TRBV3-1 and TRBJ1-6, with TRBD1 matching 8 bases. This CDR3 spans 18 amino acids. Germline CDR1 reads LGHDT; CDR2 reads YNNKEL (reference sequence). CDR3 sequence (DNA): TGTGCCAGCAGCGATCGGAGGGGACAGGTTCTTTATAATTCACCCCCCCACTTT. Translated, it gives CASSDRRGQVLYNSPPHF.

This clonotype was seen a handful of times. This chain joins TRBV2 and TRBJ1-5; D is uncertain. CDR1 is SNHLY and CDR2 is FYNNEI in the germline V gene. V lost 3 bases, J lost 7 bases, and 16 bases lay in between. The CDR3 covers 15 residues. CDR3 nucleotide sequence: TGTGCCAGCAGTGACTCCTGGTCCAGCAGGCAGCCCCAGCATTTT. Protein sequence: CASSDSWSSRQPQHF.

There are a few counts of this clonotype. V usage is TRBV20-1 and J usage is TRBJ2-1; no reliable D call. Germline V gene lookup returns CDR1 DFQATT and CDR2 SNEGSKA (reference sequence). The CDR3 spans 15 residues. Trimming removed 0 bases at V and 6 bases at J, with 15 bases between. Written as DNA, the CDR3 is TGCAGTGCTAGAGATGGTCCCCGAGCCGCCAATGAGCAGTTCTTC. Its translation: CSARDGPRAANEQFF.

This clonotype was counted a few times. CDR3 sequence reads: CASRRAGGIYNEQFF. The CDR3 coding sequence is TGTGCCAGCAGGAGGGCGGGGGGCATCTACAATGAGCAGTTCTTC. V gene TRBV6-2 or TRBV6-3 combines with J gene TRBJ2-1; 8 nucleotides agree with TRBD2. CDR1 is MNHEY and CDR2 is SVGEGT in the germline V gene. Losses at the gene ends were 6 bases for V and 3 bases for J; bases not matched to a gene: 7. This CDR3 has 15 residues.

This chain joins TRBV12-3 or TRBV12-4 and TRBJ2-6, with 9 bases lining up with TRBD2. The V segment lost 2 bases and the J segment 0 bases; nucleotides outside the gene matches: 5. The CDR3 contains 18 residues. The CDR3 coding sequence is TGTGCCAGCAGTTTACGCGGGGGGGCTAGCTCTGGGGCCAACGTCCTGACTTTC. Residues: CASSLRGGASSGANVLTF.

The V and J genes are TRBV29-1 and TRBJ1-5; possible D gene TRBD1, 6 bases. CDR1 is SQVTM, CDR2 ANQGSEA, per germline. The CDR3 runs 15 residues. V lost 6 bases to trimming and J lost 9 bases, with 24 bases between them. The CDR3 loop reads CSVGLVGGSRRPQHF. The CDR3 nucleotides are TGCAGCGTGGGTTTAGTAGGGGGGTCCAGAAGGCCCCAGCATTTT.

This sequence joins TRBV7-9 and TRBJ2-5; D tentatively reads TRBD1 or TRBD2 (6 bases each). Germline V lookup: CDR1 SEHNR, CDR2 FQNEAQ (reference sequence). The length of the CDR3 is 13 residues. Trimming left V 4 bases short and J 5 bases short, with 11 bases between. DNA for the CDR3: TGTGCCAGCAGCTGTCAGGGGAGGGAGACCCAGTACTTC. Translated, it gives CASSCQGRETQYF.

Regarding this clonotype: This may stem from a read error, because a much larger clone lies one nucleotide away. The chain carries TRBV10-3 and TRBJ1-5; D is ambiguous. The germline CDR1 and CDR2 sequences are ENHRY and SYGVKD. This CDR3 is 14 amino acids long. The ends were cut back, 8 bases at V and 2 bases at J, with 13 bases in the middle. For the CDR3, the DNA is TGTGCCATCGGTGCTGGTCGGCGCAATCAGCCCCAGCATTTT. Encoded protein: CAIGAGRRNQPQHF.

The chain uses TRBV12-3 or TRBV12-4 and TRBJ1-3; 8 nucleotides match TRBD1. The CDR3 is made up of 16 amino acids. Losses at the gene ends were 3 bases for V and 2 bases for J; bases not matched to a gene: 6. CDR3 nucleotides: TGTGCCAGCAGTTTCACGCAGGGGGCGGCTGGAAACACCATATATTTT. Translating gives CASSFTQGAAGNTIYF.

This clonotype has a count of ten or more. In DNA, the CDR3 is TGTGCCAGCAGCCAAGGCGGGGGGAGCTCCTACAATGAGCAGTTCTTC. It specifies CASSQGGGSSYNEQFF. The chain employs TRBV12-3 or TRBV12-4 and TRBJ2-1, with 8 bases lining up with TRBD2. This CDR3 region has 16 residues. J lost 0 bases, V lost 6 bases, and 7 bases had no gene match.

This clonotype was observed at least ten times. The rearrangement uses TRBV14 and TRBJ2-3, with 7 bases lining up with TRBD2. The germline V gene has CDR1 SGHDN and CDR2 FVKESK. The CDR3 spans 15 residues. After removal of 1 base from V and 1 base from J, the junction contained 2 bases not matched to a gene. In DNA form, the CDR3 reads TGTGCCAGCAGCCAAGGGGCGGGGGGCACAGATACGCAGTATTTT. Protein: CASSQGAGGTDTQYF. Combining the CDR3 with reference TRBV14 and TRBJ2-3 gives the whole variable domain EAGVTQFPSHSVIEKGQTVTLRCDPISGHDNLYWYRRVMGKEIKFLLHFVKESKQDESGMPNNRFLAERTGGTYSTLKVQPAELEDSGVYFCASSQGAGGTDTQYFGPGTRLTVL.

This clonotype was recorded at least ten times. The chain is built from TRBV5-1 and TRBJ2-7, with D possibly matching TRBD1 (8 bases). The CDR3 sequence is 15 residues long. CDR1 SGHRS and CDR2 YFSETQ come from the germline V gene. The V end lost 3 bases, the J end lost 2 bases, and 15 bases lay between the germline ends. The DNA for the CDR3 is TGCGCCAGCAGCTCGCGGACAGGGACTACCTACGAGCAGTACTTC. Translated: CASSSRTGTTYEQYF.

This chain joins TRBV3-1 and TRBJ1-1; weak D call: TRBD1 (6 bases). Trimming shortened V by 4 bases and J by 0 bases, and 12 bases separated the two germline ends. The V gene's germline CDR1 is LGHDT and CDR2 YNNKEL (reference sequence). The CDR3 extends over 15 amino acids. CDR3 sequence reads: CASSPPGQLNTEAFF. The CDR3 DNA reads as TGTGCCAGCAGCCCACCGGGACAATTGAACACTGAAGCTTTCTTT.

This clonotype showed up just a few times. This sequence may be a read error, since a much larger clone differs from it by one base. CDR3 sequence reads: CSARDGGDEQYF. The CDR3 DNA reads as TGCAGTGCTAGAGATGGGGGGGATGAGCAGTACTTC. The chain is built from TRBV20-1 and TRBJ2-5; 7 nucleotides line up with TRBD2. The ends lost 0 bases at V and 11 bases at J; junction bases unmatched: 6. The CDR3 runs 12 residues. Germline-derived CDR1 and CDR2 are DFQATT and SNEGSKA (reference sequence).

This clonotype was seen at least ten times. The chain joins TRBV20-1 to TRBJ2-1; D is unresolved. From germline, CDR1 is DFQATT and CDR2 SNEGSKA (reference sequence). The CDR3 is 15 amino acids. V lost 4 bases and J lost 0, with 13 bases in between. The CDR3 reads CSATKDPSSYNEQFF. The CDR3 region has the DNA TGCAGTGCTACAAAGGACCCAAGCTCCTACAATGAGCAGTTCTTC.

In the case of this clonotype: At one end, the junction sequence differs from germline, possibly due to a read error. The chain has TRBV7-9 and TRBJ2-1; D is ambiguous. Germline CDR1 SEHNR, CDR2 FQNEAQ (reference sequence). The CDR3 has 14 amino acids. Written as DNA, the CDR3 is TGTGCCCGCAGCTTAGTAGGGTCCGAGGAGACCCAGTTCTTC. It specifies CARSLVGSEETQFF.

The genes are TRBV6-5 and TRBJ2-7; TRBD2 agrees at 7 bases. Gene TRBJ2-5 matches the end of the DNA better, so the J call may be wrong. From germline, CDR1 is MNHEY and CDR2 SVGAGI. The CDR3 is 13 amino acids. The CDR3 nucleotides are TGTGCCAGCAGAAATCTCGGGAGGGAGACCCAGTACTTC. This translates into CASRNLGRETQYF.

CDR3 protein: CASSTPLTGAGELFF. The CDR3 coding sequence is TGCGCCAGCAGCACCCCACTGACAGGGGCCGGGGAGCTGTTTTTT. The chain recombines TRBV4-1 with TRBJ2-2; 8 bases map to TRBD1. CDR1 and CDR2 from the germline V gene are MGHRA and YSYEKL. V was pared by 5 bases and J by 6 bases, with 8 bases of the junction left unmatched. This CDR3 has 15 amino acids.

This clonotype was found a few times. This chain uses TRBV6-1 with TRBJ1-2; D remains ambiguous. V was cut by 6 bases and J by 5 bases, with 25 bases left in between. The germline gives CDR1 MNHNS, CDR2 SASEGT. The CDR3 length is 17 residues. CDR3 DNA sequence: TGTGCCAGCAGCCCCTATTCTCGGACCGCTGCTTTTTATGGCTACACCTTC. This codes for CASSPYSRTAAFYGYTF.

DNA for the CDR3: TGCGCCAGCAGCCAAGATGTGGCTCCAAGGAATGAGCAGTACTTC. Translated, it gives CASSQDVAPRNEQYF. This chain connects TRBV4-1 to TRBJ2-7; D not certain. The CDR3 extends over 15 amino acids. Trimming removed 0 bases from V and 7 bases from J, with 16 bases in between. CDR1 is MGHRA, CDR2 YSYEKL, per germline.